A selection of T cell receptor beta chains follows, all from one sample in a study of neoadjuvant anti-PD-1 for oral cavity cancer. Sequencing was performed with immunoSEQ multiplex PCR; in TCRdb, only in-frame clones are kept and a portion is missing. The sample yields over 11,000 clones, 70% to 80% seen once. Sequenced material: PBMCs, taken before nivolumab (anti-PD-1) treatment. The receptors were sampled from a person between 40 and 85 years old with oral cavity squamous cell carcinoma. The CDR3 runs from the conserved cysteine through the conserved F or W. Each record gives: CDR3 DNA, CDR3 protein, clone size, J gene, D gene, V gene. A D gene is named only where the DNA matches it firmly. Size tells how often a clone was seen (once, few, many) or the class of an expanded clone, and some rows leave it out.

TGTGCCAGCAGCCCGACAGGGACAGTCGCTGAAGCTTTCTTT | CASSPTGTVAEAFF | few | TRBJ1-1 | TRBD1 | TRBV5-6
TGTGCCAGCAGCTTGTGGGACAGGCTCAACACTGAAGCTTTCTTT | CASSLWDRLNTEAFF | . | TRBJ1-1 | TRBD1 | TRBV5-4
TGTGCCAGCAGCTTAGACCTTAGCGTGGGTTTCTACGAGCAGTACTTC | CASSLDLSVGFYEQYF | . | TRBJ2-7 | . | TRBV11-2
TGTGCCAGCAGCAGGGTGGAATACAATGAGCAGTTCTTC | CASSRVEYNEQFF | once | TRBJ2-1 | . | TRBV6-1
TGTGCCAGCAGCCCTAGCGGGGGAGGCAATGAGCAGTTCTTC | CASSPSGGGNEQFF | . | TRBJ2-1 | TRBD2 | TRBV7-3
TGTGCCAGTAGTAGTGGGTGGGACCGGGGCGGCACAGATACGCAGTATTTT | CASSSGWDRGGTDTQYF | . | TRBJ2-3 | . | TRBV19
TGTGCCAGCAGCCATCGGGTCCCCTACGAGCAGTACTTC | CASSHRVPYEQYF | . | TRBJ2-7 | . | TRBV14
TGCAGCGTTGATGGGGCAGGGTTCATGAACACTGAAGCTTTCTTT | CSVDGAGFMNTEAFF | . | TRBJ1-1 | . | TRBV29-1
TGTGCCAGTACCCTAGACAGGTATAGCAATCAGCCCCAGCATTTT | CASTLDRYSNQPQHF | . | TRBJ1-5 | . | TRBV19
TGTGCTAGTGGTTTGACGCGAACTGAAGCTTTCTTT | CASGLTRTEAFF | once | TRBJ1-1 | . | TRBV12-5
TGCGCCAGCAGGGACGGACAGGGAGGCGGCTACACCTTC | CASRDGQGGGYTF | . | TRBJ1-2 | TRBD1 | TRBV10-2
TGTGCCAGCAGTTCAGGACTAGCGATCACCTACGAGCAGTACTTC | CASSSGLAITYEQYF | . | TRBJ2-7 | TRBD2 | TRBV28
TGTGCCAGCAGCGTAGAAGGCAGCTCTGGAAACACCATATATTTT | CASSVEGSSGNTIYF | . | TRBJ1-3 | . | TRBV9
TGTGCCAGCAGCTTAAGTCCCCCCGAGACCCAGTACTTC | CASSLSPPETQYF | . | TRBJ2-5 | . | TRBV7-3
TGTGCCAGCAGTGGACAGGTCCAGAGCACTGAAGCTTTCTTT | CASSGQVQSTEAFF | . | TRBJ1-1 | . | TRBV6-1
TGTGCCAGCAGTTTATCAGGGGTCGGACAGCCCCAGCATTTT | CASSLSGVGQPQHF | once | TRBJ1-5 | . | TRBV27
TGTGCCAGCAGTTTAATAGTCTGGACAGCCAATGTTCAGCCCCAGCATTTT | CASSLIVWTANVQPQHF | . | TRBJ1-5 | . | TRBV28
TGTGCCAGCAGTTCCCCGGGGGGGCTTGGGGGCAATGAGCAGTTCTTC | CASSSPGGLGGNEQFF | . | TRBJ2-1 | TRBD2 | TRBV6-6
TGTGCCAGCTCACCACGAGAATCAGCCGCTTTCTTT | CASSPRESAAFF | few | TRBJ1-1 | . | TRBV18
TGTGCCAGCAGGGAACAGAACAGCTCTGGAAACACCATATATTTT | CASREQNSSGNTIYF | few | TRBJ1-3 | . | TRBV6-7
TGTGCCTGGAGTTTTCAGGGCATCGAAGCTTTCTTT | CAWSFQGIEAFF | once | TRBJ1-1 | . | TRBV30
TGTGCCAGCAGCCATACTCTTCGGGGGTCCCCGTCCCAAGAGACCCAGTACTTC | CASSHTLRGSPSQETQYF | . | TRBJ2-5 | . | TRBV4-2
TGTGCCAGCAGTTTGACAGGTGCTGGAAGCAATCAGCCCCAGCATTTT | CASSLTGAGSNQPQHF | . | TRBJ1-5 | . | TRBV27
TGTGCCAGCAGTGCGGGGGACAGTCTAGCAGAGACCCAGTACTTC | CASSAGDSLAETQYF | . | TRBJ2-5 | . | TRBV6-1
TGTGCCAGCAGCTTAGCCGGGGCCAACGTCCTGACTTTC | CASSLAGANVLTF | . | TRBJ2-6 | . | TRBV5-4
TGCGCCAGCAGCTTGGTAGGGGCCCACGAGCAGTACTTC | CASSLVGAHEQYF | few | TRBJ2-7 | . | TRBV5-1
TGTGCCAGCAGTTTATCAGAGGGACACCCCGAGCAGTACTTC | CASSLSEGHPEQYF | . | TRBJ2-7 | . | TRBV27